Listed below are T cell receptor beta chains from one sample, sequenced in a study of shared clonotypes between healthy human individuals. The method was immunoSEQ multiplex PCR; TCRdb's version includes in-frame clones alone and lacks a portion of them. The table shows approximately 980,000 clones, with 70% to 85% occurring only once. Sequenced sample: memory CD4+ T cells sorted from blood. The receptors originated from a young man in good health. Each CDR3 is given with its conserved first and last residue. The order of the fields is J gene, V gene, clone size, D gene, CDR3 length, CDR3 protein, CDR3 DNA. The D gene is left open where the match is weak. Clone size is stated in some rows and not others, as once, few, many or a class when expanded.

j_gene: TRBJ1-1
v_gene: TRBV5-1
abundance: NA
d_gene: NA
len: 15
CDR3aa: CASSPEGRINTEAFF
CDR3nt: TGCGCCAGCAGCCCTGAGGGACGGATAAACACTGAAGCTTTCTTT

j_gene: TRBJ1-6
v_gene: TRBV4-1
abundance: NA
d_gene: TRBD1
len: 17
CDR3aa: CASSNDLQGRLNSPLHF
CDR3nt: TGCGCCAGCAGCAACGACTTACAGGGGCGGTTGAATTCACCCCTCCACTTT

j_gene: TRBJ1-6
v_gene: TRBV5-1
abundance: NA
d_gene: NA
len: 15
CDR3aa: CASSLEGLRTSPLHF
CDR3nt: TGCGCCAGCAGCTTGGAGGGCCTTAGAACTTCGCCCCTCCACTTT

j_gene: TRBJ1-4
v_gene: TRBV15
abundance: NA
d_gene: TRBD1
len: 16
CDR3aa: CATSRVFQGGSEKLFF
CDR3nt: TGTGCCACCAGCCGCGTATTTCAGGGGGGGTCGGAAAAACTGTTTTTT

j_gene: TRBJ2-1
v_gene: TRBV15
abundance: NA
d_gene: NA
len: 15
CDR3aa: CATSPRPGSNNEQFF
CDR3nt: TGTGCCACCAGCCCAAGACCGGGGTCCAACAATGAGCAGTTCTTC

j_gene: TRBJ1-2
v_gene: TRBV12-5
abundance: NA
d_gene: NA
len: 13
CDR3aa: CASGLGQLYGYTF
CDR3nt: TGTGCTAGTGGTCTGGGGCAGCTTTATGGCTACACCTTC

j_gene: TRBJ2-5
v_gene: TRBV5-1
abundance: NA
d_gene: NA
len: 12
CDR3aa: CASSLESETQYF
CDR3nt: TGCGCCAGCAGCTTGGAAAGTGAGACCCAGTACTTC

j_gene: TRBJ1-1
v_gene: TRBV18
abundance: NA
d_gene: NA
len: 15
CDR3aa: CASSPPLGWNTEAFF
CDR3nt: TGTGCCAGCTCACCACCGCTGGGGTGGAACACTGAAGCTTTCTTT

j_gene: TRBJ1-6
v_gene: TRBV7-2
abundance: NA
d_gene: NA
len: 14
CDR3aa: CASSQTGLVSPLHF
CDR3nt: TGTGCCAGCAGTCAGACAGGACTCGTCTCACCCCTCCACTTT

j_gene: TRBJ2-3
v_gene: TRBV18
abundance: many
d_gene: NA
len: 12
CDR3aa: CASSPSGDTQYF
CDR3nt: TGTGCCAGCTCACCATCGGGAGATACGCAGTATTTT

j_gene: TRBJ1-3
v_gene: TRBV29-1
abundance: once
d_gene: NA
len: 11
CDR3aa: CSVDGGNTIYF
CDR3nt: TGCAGCGTTGATGGGGGAAACACCATATATTTT

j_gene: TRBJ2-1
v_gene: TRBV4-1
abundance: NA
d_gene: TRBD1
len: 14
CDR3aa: CASSHSGGRNEQFF
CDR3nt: TGCGCCAGCAGCCACTCAGGGGGTCGTAATGAGCAGTTCTTC

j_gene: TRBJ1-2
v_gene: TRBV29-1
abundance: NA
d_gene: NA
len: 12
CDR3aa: CSASDTARGYTF
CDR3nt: TGCAGCGCCTCAGACACGGCACGAGGCTACACCTTC

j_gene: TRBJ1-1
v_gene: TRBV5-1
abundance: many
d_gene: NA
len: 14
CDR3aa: CASSATQTNTEAFF
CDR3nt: TGCGCCAGCAGCGCCACACAGACGAACACTGAAGCTTTCTTT

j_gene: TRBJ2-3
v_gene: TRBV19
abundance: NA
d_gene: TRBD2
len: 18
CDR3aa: CASSIVGGASGSRDTQYF
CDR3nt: TGTGCCAGTAGTATAGTTGGGGGAGCTAGCGGGAGTAGGGATACGCAGTATTTT

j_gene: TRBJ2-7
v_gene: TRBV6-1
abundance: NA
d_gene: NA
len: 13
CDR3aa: CASSDPQGYEQYF
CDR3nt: TGTGCCAGCAGTGATCCTCAGGGCTACGAGCAGTACTTC

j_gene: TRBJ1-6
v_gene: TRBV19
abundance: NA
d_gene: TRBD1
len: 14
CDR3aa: CASSLGQGSSPLHF
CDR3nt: TGTGCCAGTAGTTTGGGACAGGGGAGTTCACCCCTCCACTTT

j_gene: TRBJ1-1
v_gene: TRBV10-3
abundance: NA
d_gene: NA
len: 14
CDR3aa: CATFGGLGRDEAFF
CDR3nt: TGTGCCACCTTTGGGGGACTGGGACGAGATGAAGCTTTCTTT

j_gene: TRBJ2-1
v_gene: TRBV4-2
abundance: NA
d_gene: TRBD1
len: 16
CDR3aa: CASSHTGTGDVNEQFF
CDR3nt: TGTGCCAGCAGCCACACCGGGACAGGGGATGTGAATGAGCAGTTCTTC

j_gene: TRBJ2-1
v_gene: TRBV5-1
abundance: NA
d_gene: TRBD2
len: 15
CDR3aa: CASSLAGGTYNEQFF
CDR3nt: TGCGCCAGCAGCTTGGCCGGGGGGACCTACAATGAGCAGTTCTTC

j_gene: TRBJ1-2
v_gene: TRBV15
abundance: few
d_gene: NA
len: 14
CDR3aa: CATSPTEGGYGYTF
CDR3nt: TGTGCCACCAGCCCCACTGAGGGTGGCTATGGCTACACCTTC

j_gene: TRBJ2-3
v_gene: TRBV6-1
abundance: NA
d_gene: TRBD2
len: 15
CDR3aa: CASSVLAGPTDTQYF
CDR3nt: TGTGCCAGCAGTGTCCTAGCGGGACCCACAGATACGCAGTATTTT

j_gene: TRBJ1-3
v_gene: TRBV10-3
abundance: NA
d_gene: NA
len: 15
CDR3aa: CAISDLGVAGNTIYF
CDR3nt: TGTGCCATCAGTGACCTAGGGGTGGCCGGAAACACCATATATTTT

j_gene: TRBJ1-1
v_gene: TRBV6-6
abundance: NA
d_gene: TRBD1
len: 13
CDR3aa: CASSRDRDTEAFF
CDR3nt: TGTGCCAGCAGCAGGGACAGGGACACTGAAGCTTTCTTT

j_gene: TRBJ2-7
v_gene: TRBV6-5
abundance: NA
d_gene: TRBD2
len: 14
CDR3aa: CASSRLAGGYEQYF
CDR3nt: TGTGCCAGCAGTCGACTAGCGGGAGGTTACGAGCAGTACTTC

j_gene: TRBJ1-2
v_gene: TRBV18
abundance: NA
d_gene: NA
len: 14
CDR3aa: CASSPISGNYGYTF
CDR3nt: TGTGCCAGCTCACCCATCAGCGGGAACTATGGCTACACCTTC

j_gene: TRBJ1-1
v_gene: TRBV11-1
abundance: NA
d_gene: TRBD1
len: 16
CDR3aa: CASSLWRGQRDTEAFF
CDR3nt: TGTGCCAGCAGCTTATGGAGGGGGCAGCGGGACACTGAAGCTTTCTTT

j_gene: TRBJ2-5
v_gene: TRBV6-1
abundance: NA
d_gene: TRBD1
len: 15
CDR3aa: CASSGAGQGKETQYF
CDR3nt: TGTGCCAGCAGTGGGGCTGGACAGGGCAAAGAGACCCAGTACTTC

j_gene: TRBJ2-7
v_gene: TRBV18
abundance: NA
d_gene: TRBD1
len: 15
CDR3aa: CASSPPDRVGYEQYF
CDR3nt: TGTGCCAGCTCACCACCCGACAGGGTGGGCTACGAGCAGTACTTC

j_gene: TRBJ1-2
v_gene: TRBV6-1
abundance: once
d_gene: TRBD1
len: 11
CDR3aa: CASRDRDGYTF
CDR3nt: TGTGCCAGTAGAGACAGGGATGGCTACACCTTC

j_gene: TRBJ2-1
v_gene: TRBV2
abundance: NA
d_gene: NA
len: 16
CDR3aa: CASRLILASSYNEQFF
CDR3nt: TGTGCCAGCCGTCTGATCCTAGCGAGCTCCTACAATGAGCAGTTCTTC

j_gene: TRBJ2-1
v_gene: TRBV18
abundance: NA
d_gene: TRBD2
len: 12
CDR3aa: CASSPSGTEQFF
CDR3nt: TGTGCCAGCTCTCCTAGCGGGACTGAGCAGTTCTTC

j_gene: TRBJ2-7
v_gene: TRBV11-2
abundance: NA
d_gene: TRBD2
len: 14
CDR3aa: CASSAGGRGYEQYF
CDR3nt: TGTGCCAGCAGCGCGGGGGGCAGGGGCTACGAGCAGTACTTC

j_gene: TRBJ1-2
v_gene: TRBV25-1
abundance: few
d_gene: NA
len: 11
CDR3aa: CASSESVGYTF
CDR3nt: TGTGCCAGCAGTGAGAGTGTGGGCTACACCTTC

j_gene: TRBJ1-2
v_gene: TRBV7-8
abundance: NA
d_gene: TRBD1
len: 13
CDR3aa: CASSSGQGYGYTF
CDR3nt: TGTGCCAGCAGCTCAGGACAGGGTTATGGCTACACCTTC

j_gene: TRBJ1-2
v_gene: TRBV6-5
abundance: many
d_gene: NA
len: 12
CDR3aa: CASNNGQYGYTF
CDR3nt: TGTGCCAGCAACAACGGACAGTATGGCTACACCTTC

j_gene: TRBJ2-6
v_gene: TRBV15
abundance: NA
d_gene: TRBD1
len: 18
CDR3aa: CATSGRTGTDAGANVLTF
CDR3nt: TGTGCCACCAGCGGAAGGACAGGGACCGATGCTGGGGCCAACGTCCTGACTTTC

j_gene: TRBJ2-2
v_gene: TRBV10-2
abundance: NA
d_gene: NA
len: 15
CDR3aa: CASGERQTYTGELFF
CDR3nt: TGCGCCAGCGGAGAACGACAAACTTACACCGGGGAGCTGTTTTTT

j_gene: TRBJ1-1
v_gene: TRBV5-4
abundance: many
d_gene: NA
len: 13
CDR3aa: CASSLEVNTEAFF
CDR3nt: TGTGCCAGCAGCTTGGAAGTGAACACTGAAGCTTTCTTT

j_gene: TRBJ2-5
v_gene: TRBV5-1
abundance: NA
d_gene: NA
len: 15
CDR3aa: CASSLAGVKQETQYF
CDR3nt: TGCGCCAGCAGCTTGGCTGGGGTAAAACAAGAGACCCAGTACTTC

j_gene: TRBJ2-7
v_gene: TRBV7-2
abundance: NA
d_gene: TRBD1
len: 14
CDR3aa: CASSIRDRPYEQYF
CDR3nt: TGTGCCAGCAGCATCCGGGACAGACCCTACGAGCAGTACTTC

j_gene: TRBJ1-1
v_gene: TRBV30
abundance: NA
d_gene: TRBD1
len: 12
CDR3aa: CAWGTGNTEAFF
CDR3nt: TGTGCCTGGGGGACAGGTAACACTGAAGCTTTCTTT

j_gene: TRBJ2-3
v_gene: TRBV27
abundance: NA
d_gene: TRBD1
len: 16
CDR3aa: CASSAQDRGATDTQYF
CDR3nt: TGTGCCAGCAGTGCCCAGGACAGGGGAGCCACAGATACGCAGTATTTT

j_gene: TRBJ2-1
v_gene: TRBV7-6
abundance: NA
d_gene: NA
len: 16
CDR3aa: CASSQLGGSSYNEQFF
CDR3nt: TGTGCCAGCAGCCAACTAGGGGGTAGCTCCTACAATGAGCAGTTCTTC

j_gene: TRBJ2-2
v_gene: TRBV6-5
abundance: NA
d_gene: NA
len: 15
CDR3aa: CASSSLGSVVGELFF
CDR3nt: TGTGCCAGCAGTTCCCTGGGTAGCGTGGTCGGGGAGCTGTTTTTT

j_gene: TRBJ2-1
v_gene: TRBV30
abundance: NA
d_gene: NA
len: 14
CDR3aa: CAWSPLPIYNEQFF
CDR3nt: TGTGCCTGGAGTCCCCTCCCGATCTACAATGAGCAGTTCTTC